This record covers a single T cell receptor beta chain. The antigen is not known. Time point denoted: patch test 1, 2 weeks after DPC sensitization. Treatment defined: therapeutic diphenylcyclopropenone sensitization with weekly scalp DPC. These data are taken from a study of human T cells and chemical hapten exposure. The wider study: Mainly, slight library volume differences in the pool made TCR yields vary.

General study results and limits: Versus controls, expanded TCRs had significantly more large CDR3 similarity clusters.

Each CDR3 protein gets one entry after TCRdb re-called the RACE reads with MiXCR. Of tens of thousands of distinct CDR3 sequences listed, more than 8% are singletons. The source is a woman aged 40-49 years with alopecia areata. Some clones in this sample may be carry-over from other donors' samples. The material sequenced was whole blood, taken in connection with sensitization to the hapten diphenylcyclopropenone (DPC).

CDR3 nucleotide sequence: TGCAGTGCTACTAACAGGGGAACGGGCGGAAACACCATATATTTT. Amino acid sequence: CSATNRGTGGNTIYF. The chain carries TRBV20-1 and TRBJ1-3; 7 positions agree with TRBD1. V was pared by 4 bases and J by 4 bases, with 10 bases of the junction left unmatched. CDR1 is DFQATT, CDR2 SNEGSKA, per germline (reference sequence). The CDR3 length is 15 residues.